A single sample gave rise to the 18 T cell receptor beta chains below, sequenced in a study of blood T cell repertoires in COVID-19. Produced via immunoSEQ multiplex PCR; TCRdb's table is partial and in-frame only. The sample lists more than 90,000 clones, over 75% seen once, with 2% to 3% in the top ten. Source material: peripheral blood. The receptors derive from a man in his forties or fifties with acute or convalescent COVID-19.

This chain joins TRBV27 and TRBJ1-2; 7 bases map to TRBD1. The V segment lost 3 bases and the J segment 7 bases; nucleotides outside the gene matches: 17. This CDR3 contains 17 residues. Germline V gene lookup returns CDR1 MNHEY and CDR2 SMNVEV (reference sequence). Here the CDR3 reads CASSFLTTQQGRIGYTF. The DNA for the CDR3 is TGTGCCAGCAGTTTCTTGACGACTCAACAGGGGCGGATTGGCTACACCTTC.

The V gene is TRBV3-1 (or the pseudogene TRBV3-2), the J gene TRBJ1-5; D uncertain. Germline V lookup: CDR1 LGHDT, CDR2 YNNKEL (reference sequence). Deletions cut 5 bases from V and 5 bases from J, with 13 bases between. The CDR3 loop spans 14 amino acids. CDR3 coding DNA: TGTGCCAGCAGCTTCCGGGATGGATATCAGCCCCAGCATTTT. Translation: CASSFRDGYQPQHF.

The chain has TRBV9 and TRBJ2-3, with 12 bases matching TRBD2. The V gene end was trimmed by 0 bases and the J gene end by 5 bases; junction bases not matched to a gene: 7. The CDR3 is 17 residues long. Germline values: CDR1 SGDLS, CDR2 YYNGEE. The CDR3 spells CASSVVGLAGSKDTQYF. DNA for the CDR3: TGTGCCAGCAGCGTAGTAGGACTAGCGGGGTCAAAAGATACGCAGTATTTT.

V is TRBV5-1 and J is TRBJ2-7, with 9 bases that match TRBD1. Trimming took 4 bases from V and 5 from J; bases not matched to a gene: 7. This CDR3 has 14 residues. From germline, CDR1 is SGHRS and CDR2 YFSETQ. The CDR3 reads CASSPDRGGNEQYF. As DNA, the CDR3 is TGCGCCAGCAGCCCGGACAGGGGTGGGAACGAGCAGTACTTC.

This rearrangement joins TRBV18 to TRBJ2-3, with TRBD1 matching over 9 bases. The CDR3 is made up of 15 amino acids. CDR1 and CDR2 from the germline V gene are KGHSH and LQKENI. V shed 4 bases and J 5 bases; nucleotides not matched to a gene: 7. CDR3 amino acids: CASSLGQGQVDTQYF. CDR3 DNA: TGTGCCAGCTCACTTGGACAGGGGCAGGTAGATACGCAGTATTTT.

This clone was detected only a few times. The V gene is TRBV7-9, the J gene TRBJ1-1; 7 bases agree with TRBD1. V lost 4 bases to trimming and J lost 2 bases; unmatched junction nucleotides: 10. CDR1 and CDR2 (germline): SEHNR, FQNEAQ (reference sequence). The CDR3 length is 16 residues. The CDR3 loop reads CASSSRGTARNTEAFF. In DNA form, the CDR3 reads TGTGCCAGCAGCTCTCGGGGGACAGCGCGAAACACTGAAGCTTTCTTT.

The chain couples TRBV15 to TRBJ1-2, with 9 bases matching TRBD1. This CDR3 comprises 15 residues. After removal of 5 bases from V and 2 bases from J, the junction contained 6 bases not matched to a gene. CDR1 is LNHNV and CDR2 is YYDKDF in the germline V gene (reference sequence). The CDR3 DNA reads TGTGCCACCAGCGGTAACAGGGGGCTAAACTATGGCTACACCTTC. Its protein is CATSGNRGLNYGYTF. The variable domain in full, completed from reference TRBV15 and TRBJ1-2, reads DAMVIQNPRYQVTQFGKPVTLSCSQTLNHNVMYWYQQKSSQAPKLLFHYYDKDFNNEADTPDNFQSRRPNTSFCFLDIRSPGLGDTAMYLCATSGNRGLNYGYTFGSGTRLTVV.

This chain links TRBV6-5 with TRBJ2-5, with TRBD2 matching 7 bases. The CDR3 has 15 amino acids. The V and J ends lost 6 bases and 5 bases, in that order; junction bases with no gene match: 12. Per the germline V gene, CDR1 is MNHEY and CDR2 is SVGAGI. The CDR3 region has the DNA TGTGCCAGCAGCTCCGGGGGTCGGGGAGGGGAGACCCAGTACTTC. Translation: CASSSGGRGGETQYF.

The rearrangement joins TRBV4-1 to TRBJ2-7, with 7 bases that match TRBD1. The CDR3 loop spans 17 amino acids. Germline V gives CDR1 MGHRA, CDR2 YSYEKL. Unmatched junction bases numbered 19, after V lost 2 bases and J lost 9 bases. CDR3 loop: CASSQLNTATGVEGQYF. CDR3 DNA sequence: TGCGCCAGCAGCCAATTGAATACGGCAACAGGGGTAGAGGGGCAGTACTTC.

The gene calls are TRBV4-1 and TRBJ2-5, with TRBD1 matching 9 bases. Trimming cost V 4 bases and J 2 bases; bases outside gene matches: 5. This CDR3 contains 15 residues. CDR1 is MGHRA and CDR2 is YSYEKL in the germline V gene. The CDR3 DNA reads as TGCGCCAGCAGCCCCCGGACAGGGGAGCAAGAGACCCAGTACTTC. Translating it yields CASSPRTGEQETQYF.

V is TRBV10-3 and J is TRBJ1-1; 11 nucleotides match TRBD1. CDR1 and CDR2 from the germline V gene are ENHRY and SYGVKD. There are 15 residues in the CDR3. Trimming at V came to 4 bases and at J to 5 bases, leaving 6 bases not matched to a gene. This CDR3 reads CAISGQDRGRTEAFF. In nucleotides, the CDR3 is TGTGCCATCAGTGGCCAGGACAGGGGGCGAACTGAAGCTTTCTTT.

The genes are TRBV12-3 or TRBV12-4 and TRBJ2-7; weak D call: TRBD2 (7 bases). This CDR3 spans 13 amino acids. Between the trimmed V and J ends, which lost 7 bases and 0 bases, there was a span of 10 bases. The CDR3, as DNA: TGTGCCAGCACACGGGGGGCCTCCTACGAGCAGTACTTC. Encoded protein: CASTRGASYEQYF.

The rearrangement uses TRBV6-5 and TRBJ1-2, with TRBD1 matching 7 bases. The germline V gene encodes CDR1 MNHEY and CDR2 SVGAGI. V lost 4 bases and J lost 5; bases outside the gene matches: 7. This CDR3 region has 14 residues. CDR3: CASSSTRGWYGYTF. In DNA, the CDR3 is TGTGCCAGCAGTTCCACCAGGGGGTGGTATGGCTACACCTTC.

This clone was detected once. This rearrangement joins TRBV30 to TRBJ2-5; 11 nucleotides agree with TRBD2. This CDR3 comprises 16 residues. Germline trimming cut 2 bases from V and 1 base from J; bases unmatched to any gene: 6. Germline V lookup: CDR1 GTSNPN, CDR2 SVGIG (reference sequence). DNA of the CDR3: TGTGCCTGGAGTCTGAAAACTAGCGGGGGCCAAGAGACCCAGTACTTC. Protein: CAWSLKTSGGQETQYF.

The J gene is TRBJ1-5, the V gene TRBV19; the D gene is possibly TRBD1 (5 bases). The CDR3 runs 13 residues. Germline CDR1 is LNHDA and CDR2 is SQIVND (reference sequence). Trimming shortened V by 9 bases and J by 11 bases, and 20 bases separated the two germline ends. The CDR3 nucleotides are TGTGCCAGCACCGGGACTCTGGCTACGACCCAGCATTTT. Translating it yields CASTGTLATTQHF.

CDR3 DNA sequence: TGTGCCAGCAGCTTAGAAGGGTCATGGACAAGGAGCGAGCAGTACTTC. It yields the protein CASSLEGSWTRSEQYF. The chain couples TRBV11-2 to TRBJ2-7; D possibly corresponds to TRBD1 (5 bases). CDR3 length: 16 residues. Trimming took 0 bases from V and 6 from J, leaving 18 bases between them. The V gene's germline CDR1 is SGHAT and CDR2 FQNNGV.

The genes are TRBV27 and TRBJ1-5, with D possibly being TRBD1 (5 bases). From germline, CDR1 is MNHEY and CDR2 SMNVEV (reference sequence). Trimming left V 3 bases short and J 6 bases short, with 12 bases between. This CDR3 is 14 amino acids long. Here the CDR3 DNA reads TGTGCCAGCAGTTTTGTGGGAAGGGGTCAGCCCCAGCATTTT. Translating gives CASSFVGRGQPQHF.

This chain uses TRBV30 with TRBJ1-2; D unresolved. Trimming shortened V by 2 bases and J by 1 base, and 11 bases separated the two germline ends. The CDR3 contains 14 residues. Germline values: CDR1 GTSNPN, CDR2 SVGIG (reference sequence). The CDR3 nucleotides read TGTGCCTGGAGTAAAACACAGAATAACTATGGCTACACCTTC. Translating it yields CAWSKTQNNYGYTF.